This entry lists 4 T cell receptor beta chains sequenced from one sample in a study of PD-1 blockade in classical Hodgkin lymphoma (TCRdb year 2020). The method behind the library was the immunoSEQ multiplex PCR assay. The table comes from immuneACCESS by way of TCRdb, which keeps in-frame sequences with V and J called. Part of the clones is missing from these tables; in studies checked, under half for an unresolved V gene and the rest for unknown reasons. The sample has some 19,000 clones on record, roughly 80% of them singletons. Jointly, the top ten make up 2% to 2.5% of the sample. The sample's time point label, decoded: cycle 4 day 1 (C4D1), after five to seven weeks of nivolumab. All trial patients had relapsed after autologous stem cell transplantation, with cohorts A, B and C differing in prior brentuximab vedotin exposure. Using a Miltenyi CD4+ T cell isolation kit, CD4+ T cells were purified from thawed PBMCs through magnetic negative selection.

This material consisted of CD4+ T cells from blood, taken before the fourth cycle of nivolumab. These receptors all come from a human donor with classical Hodgkin lymphoma.

The gene calls are TRBV11-2 and TRBJ2-5; 8 bases match TRBD2. V shed 5 bases and J 5 bases; nucleotides not matched to a gene: 4. Per the germline V gene, CDR1 is SGHAT and CDR2 is FQNNGV. The CDR3 runs to 13 residues. CDR3 residues: CASSLAGRETQYF. CDR3 in DNA: TGTGCCAGCAGCCTAGCGGGCCGGGAGACCCAGTACTTC.

V and J are TRBV5-6 and TRBJ1-1; the match to TRBD1 covers 11 bases. Germline values: CDR1 SGHDT, CDR2 YYEEEE. The CDR3 extends over 15 amino acids. The junction had 5 bases not matched to a gene; V was cut back by 3 bases and J by 4 bases. The CDR3 region has the DNA TGTGCCAGCAGCTCGGACAGGGGGCCGGGCACTGAAGCTTTCTTT. Its protein product is CASSSDRGPGTEAFF.

The chain links TRBV28 to TRBJ2-5; 8 bases line up with TRBD1. Trimming at V came to 6 bases and at J to 5 bases, leaving 5 bases not matched to a gene. Germline-derived CDR1 and CDR2 are MDHEN and SYDVKM. The CDR3 covers 13 residues. The CDR3 here is CASRQTGAETQYF. As DNA, the CDR3 is TGTGCCAGCAGACAGACAGGGGCGGAGACCCAGTACTTC.

The chain joins TRBV20-1 to TRBJ2-5, with no clear D. This CDR3 comprises 11 residues. CDR1 DFQATT and CDR2 SNEGSKA come from the germline V gene (reference sequence). In DNA, the CDR3 is TGCAGCACAGTCACAGAAGAGACCCAGTACTTC. Translated: CSTVTEETQYF.